This passage covers 14 T cell receptor beta chains from one sample sequenced in a study of molecular identifiers for immune sequencing clone quantification. TCRdb itself ran the PCR reads through MiXCR, one entry per CDR3 protein. This table has more than 550,000 distinct CDR3 sequences, less than 30% appearing once. Sequenced sample: naive CD8+ T cells from blood, with Jurkat cell RNA spiked in. Noted subset: FACS-sorted CD8+CD4-CCR7+CD45RA+ naive T cells. These receptor sequences come from a human donor in good health. Some libraries in this study had Jurkat cell RNA spiked in.

This rearrangement joins TRBV5-5 to TRBJ2-7, with 8 bases lining up with TRBD1. From germline, CDR1 is SGHKS and CDR2 YYEKEE (reference sequence). This CDR3 contains 15 residues. Unmatched junction bases numbered 7, after V lost 1 base and J lost 4 bases. DNA of the CDR3: TGTGCCAGCAGCTTGTTTGGACAGGGCAAATACGAGCAGTACTTC. It codes for CASSLFGQGKYEQYF.

This clonotype was detected many times. V gene TRBV20-1 combines with J gene TRBJ2-7; 11 nucleotides align to TRBD2. The V and J ends lost 3 bases and 3 bases, in that order; junction bases with no gene match: 1. This CDR3 is built from 13 residues. Germline V gene sequence: CDR1 DFQATT, CDR2 SNEGSKA (reference sequence). The DNA of the CDR3 is TGCAGTGCTAGGGGACTAGCGGACTACGAGCAGTACTTC. This encodes CSARGLADYEQYF.

In its sample, this clonotype was seen a few times. This chain connects TRBV19 to TRBJ2-3, with D perhaps TRBD1 (6 bases). Trimming cost V 3 bases and J 2 bases, with 15 bases left between them. CDR1 and CDR2 from the germline V gene are LNHDA and SQIVND (reference sequence). This CDR3 is built from 16 residues. DNA of the CDR3: TGTGCCAGTAGTATCTTCGGTTCAGGGGACACAGATACGCAGTATTTT. It is translated as CASSIFGSGDTDTQYF.

This clonotype was seen at least ten times. This chain joins TRBV29-1 and TRBJ2-7; 7 nucleotides agree with TRBD1. CDR1 and CDR2 from the germline V gene are SQVTM and ANQGSEA. The CDR3 consists of 12 residues. The J segment lost 4 bases and the V segment lost 5 bases, leaving 5 bases of the junction unmatched. As DNA, the CDR3 is TGCAGCGTTACAGGGGTCAAGTACGAGCAGTACTTC. Its protein product is CSVTGVKYEQYF.

A word on this clonotype: A clone one base away is much larger, so this may be a read error. The CDR3 coding sequence is TGTGCCAGCAGTGCAACAGGGAACACTGAAGCTTCCTTT. Translating it yields CASSATGNTEASF. The V gene is TRBV6-1, the J gene TRBJ1-1, with D perhaps matching TRBD1 (6 bases). Germline V gives CDR1 MNHNS, CDR2 SASEGT. The CDR3 covers 13 residues.

There are many counts of this clonotype. This chain uses TRBV9 with TRBJ1-1, with TRBD1 as a possible D gene (6 bases). V shed 0 bases and J shed 0 bases, with 15 bases lying between them. In germline, CDR1 is SGDLS, CDR2 YYNGEE. The CDR3 has 17 residues. The CDR3 DNA is TGTGCCAGCAGCGTAGCACCCGTGGACAGTCTGAACACTGAAGCTTTCTTT. Translated: CASSVAPVDSLNTEAFF.

The sample holds a few counts of this clonotype. The V call is TRBV7-9, the J call TRBJ1-3; TRBD1 matches at 7 bases. The V segment lost 4 bases and the J segment 0 bases; nucleotides outside the gene matches: 12. This CDR3 region has 18 residues. Germline CDR1 SEHNR, CDR2 FQNEAQ (reference sequence). Here the CDR3 reads CASSSRGGRDSSGNTIYF. The CDR3 nucleotides are TGTGCCAGCAGCTCTAGAGGAGGCAGGGACAGCTCTGGAAACACCATATATTTT.

The V and J genes are TRBV11-3 and TRBJ2-1; no reliable D call. The CDR3 has 16 residues. V was clipped by 0 bases and J by 3 bases, with 12 bases between them. The germline gives CDR1 SGHNT, CDR2 YENEEA. CDR3 DNA: TGTGCCAGCAGCTTAGAACCCTCCCGGAGCTACAATGAGCAGTTCTTC. Translated: CASSLEPSRSYNEQFF.

The sample holds a few counts of this clonotype. The rearrangement links TRBV7-8 to TRBJ2-3, with 7 bases fitting TRBD2. CDR3 length: 17 amino acids. V lost 2 bases, J lost 1 base, and 9 bases stayed unmatched. Germline assignment: CDR1 SGHVS and CDR2 FQNEAQ. The CDR3 region has the DNA TGTGCCAGCAGCTTACGGTCTAGCGGTATGGGCACAGATACGCAGTATTTT. As protein: CASSLRSSGMGTDTQYF.

This clonotype was detected a few times. V and J are TRBV6-5 and TRBJ1-2; D unclear. CDR1 and CDR2 (germline): MNHEY, SVGAGI. Trimming removed 0 bases from V and 4 bases from J, with 12 bases in between. The CDR3 runs to 15 residues. The CDR3 sequence is CASSYSNRASYGYTF. DNA for the CDR3: TGTGCCAGCAGTTACTCTAATCGGGCATCCTATGGCTACACCTTC.

The chain employs TRBV15 and TRBJ2-1; TRBD1 or TRBD2 may be the D gene (6 bases each). Germline V gene lookup returns CDR1 LNHNV and CDR2 YYDKDF (reference sequence). There are 18 residues in the CDR3. V was cut by 5 bases and J by 5 bases, with 25 bases left in between. The CDR3 loop reads CATSADGFGGPGDNEQFF. The CDR3 DNA reads as TGTGCCACCAGCGCGGACGGGTTCGGGGGCCCCGGGGACAATGAGCAGTTCTTC.

This clonotype occurred many times. V and J are TRBV9 and TRBJ2-3; D unclear. Germline V CDR1 and CDR2: SGDLS, YYNGEE. V shed 7 bases and J shed 2 bases, with 17 bases lying between them. This CDR3 spans 15 amino acids. The DNA of the CDR3 is TGTGCCAGCTCAATCCTATCTATTTTCACAGATACGCAGTATTTT. Protein: CASSILSIFTDTQYF.

This clonotype was observed many times. The chain links TRBV4-1 to TRBJ2-7; 8 bases align to TRBD2. With V trimmed by 3 bases and J by 5 bases, 6 bases remained unmatched. CDR3 size: 14 residues. Looked up from germline, CDR1 is MGHRA and CDR2 is YSYEKL. The CDR3 region is CASSQQVGRDEQYF. CDR3 nucleotide sequence: TGCGCCAGCAGCCAGCAGGTCGGGAGGGACGAGCAGTACTTC.

This clonotype was seen ten or more times. The chain links TRBV28 to TRBJ2-7; no reliable D call. CDR1 is MDHEN and CDR2 is SYDVKM in the germline V gene. V was pared by 2 bases and J by 2 bases, with 10 bases between. The CDR3 spans 14 residues. The chain's CDR3 is CASSLVQRPYEQYF. The CDR3 DNA reads TGTGCCAGCAGTTTAGTGCAACGACCCTACGAGCAGTACTTC. Complete variable domain (other parts from reference TRBV28 and TRBJ2-7): DVKVTQSSRYLVKRTGEKVFLECVQDMDHENMFWYRQDPGLGLRLIYFSYDVKMKEKGDIPEGYSVSREKKERFSLILESASTNQTSMYLCASSLVQRPYEQYFGPGTRLTVT.